The clone carrying this T cell receptor (beta chain) was counted only a few times. Seattle enrolled patients during active infection and tracked them longitudinally. This sample was taken from a study of blood T cell repertoires in COVID-19. In the original workflow: Reference gene primer amplification in the assay estimated nucleated cell counts. Assay: immunoSEQ multiplex PCR; the TCRdb copy retains only in-frame clones and omits some. V, J and clone size are those of that table, while D and trimming were read from the DNA. The sample carries fewer than 140,000 clones, 76% recorded once. CDR1 is MGHRA and CDR2 is YSYEKL in the germline V gene. The CDR3 covers 16 residues. V dropped 4 bases and J dropped 6 bases, with 21 bases sitting between them.

This TCR came from a man at least 80 years old with COVID-19, enrolled during active disease. The sample taken for sequencing was peripheral blood. V and J are TRBV4-1 and TRBJ1-1, with D possibly being TRBD1 (6 bases). In DNA, the CDR3 is TGCGCCAGCAGCCCCTTCGGGGCAGGGGCCGTTCCTGAAGCTTTCTTT. This sequence encodes CASSPFGAGAVPEAFF.